The rows below give T cell receptor beta chains drawn from one sample of a study of blood T cell repertoires in COVID-19. The table came from immunoSEQ multiplex PCR; TCRdb's copy has only in-frame clones and leaves some out. The sample has approximately 310,000 clones; roughly 89% are singletons. The specimen sequenced was PBMCs or T cells enriched from blood (not recorded which). The receptors here all came from a man aged 55 to 69 who had recovered from COVID-19. Each CDR3 is given with its conserved first and last residue. D genes are given only for firm matches. Expanded clones are given a class, and other clones once, few, many or no size at all.

D gene,clone size,J gene,V gene,CDR3 DNA,CDR3 protein
-,-,TRBJ2-7,TRBV27,TGTGCCAGCAGTTTATCAGCAGGGACATACTCCTACGAGCAGTACTTC,CASSLSAGTYSYEQYF
TRBD2,-,TRBJ2-7,TRBV6-5,TGTGCCACGTCCCGGGGGGGTGGGTACGAGCAGTACTTC,CATSRGGGYEQYF
-,-,TRBJ1-2,TRBV5-1,TGCGCCAGCAGCTTGAACGGGGGAACGTATGGCTACACCTTC,CASSLNGGTYGYTF
-,-,TRBJ1-4,TRBV27,TGTGCCAGCAGTCCCGGGAGGGGGATTGAAAAACTGTTTTTT,CASSPGRGIEKLFF
-,-,TRBJ2-7,TRBV5-1,TGCGCCAGCAGCTTGGGTTTCCGCGAGCAGTACTTC,CASSLGFREQYF
-,once,TRBJ1-5,TRBV19,TGTGCCAGTACCGACACCCCCGCTAGCAATCAGCCCCAGCATTTT,CASTDTPASNQPQHF
-,-,TRBJ2-2,TRBV19,TGTGCCAGTAGTACACCGGGACTTAACACCGGGGAGCTGTTTTTT,CASSTPGLNTGELFF
TRBD1,-,TRBJ2-2,TRBV5-1,TGCGCCAGCAGCGGACAGGGACCTTACACCGGGGAGCTGTTTTTT,CASSGQGPYTGELFF
-,-,TRBJ1-2,TRBV27,TGTGCCAGCGCGCGAACTCGACTGAGACTTAACTATGGCTACACCTTC,CASARTRLRLNYGYTF
-,-,TRBJ1-4,TRBV2,TGTGCCAACAGGGCAGGGGAATATGAAAAACTGTTTTTT,CANRAGEYEKLFF
TRBD1,-,TRBJ1-2,TRBV3-1/TRBV3-2,TGTGCCAGCAGCCAAGTGGGACAGGATGGATCAAACTATGGCTACACCTTC,CASSQVGQDGSNYGYTF
-,-,TRBJ2-7,TRBV7-2,TGTGCCAGCCGAGACAGGAGCTCCTACGAGCAGTACTTC,CASRDRSSYEQYF
-,once,TRBJ1-4,TRBV28,TGTGCCAGCAGTACACCAGGGGAGGGGTCTAATGAAAAACTGTTTTTT,CASSTPGEGSNEKLFF
TRBD1,-,TRBJ1-2,TRBV19,TGTGCCAGTAGCGATCCGGGACAGGGAATCTTTAACTATGGCTACACCTTC,CASSDPGQGIFNYGYTF
TRBD2,-,TRBJ2-2,TRBV2,TGTGCCAGCACTCGGCGGGAGGGCGCCGGGGAGCTGTTTTTT,CASTRREGAGELFF
-,-,TRBJ1-1,TRBV19,TGTGCCAGTAGTGTCGCCGGGACAACCTCGAACACTGAAGCTTTCTTT,CASSVAGTTSNTEAFF
TRBD1,once,TRBJ2-1,TRBV7-2,TGTGCCAGCAGCTTCGACAGGGCTGAGCAGTTCTTC,CASSFDRAEQFF
-,-,TRBJ1-5,TRBV6-2/TRBV6-3,TGTGCCAGCAGTTATCCCCCTTATTATAGCAATCAGCCCCAGCATTTT,CASSYPPYYSNQPQHF
-,-,TRBJ1-2,TRBV6-6,TGTGCCAGCAGGGATGACAGATATGGCTACACCTTC,CASRDDRYGYTF
TRBD2,-,TRBJ2-1,TRBV7-3,TGTGCCAGCAGCTTACAGGCGGGAGAATATTACAATGAGCAGTTCTTC,CASSLQAGEYYNEQFF
TRBD1,-,TRBJ1-4,TRBV18,TGTGCCAGCTCACCGACAGGGAATGAAAAACTGTTTTTT,CASSPTGNEKLFF
TRBD1,-,TRBJ2-7,TRBV4-1,TGCGCCAGCAGCCCCCGGACAGGGAACTACGAGCAGTACTTC,CASSPRTGNYEQYF
TRBD2,-,TRBJ2-1,TRBV7-2,TGTGCCAGCAGCTTAGCGAGGACTAGCGGATACAATGAGCAGTTCTTC,CASSLARTSGYNEQFF
-,once,TRBJ2-7,TRBV11-2,TGTGCCAGCAGCCTAGACAGCTACGAGCAGTACTTC,CASSLDSYEQYF
TRBD2,-,TRBJ2-7,TRBV4-1,TGCGCCAGCAGCCAAGATCGATCAGCGGGGAAAGCCTACGAGCAGTACTTC,CASSQDRSAGKAYEQYF
TRBD1,-,TRBJ2-2,TRBV5-1,TGCGCCAGCAGCTTGAACAGGGGGCTTGGCGGGGAGCTGTTTTTT,CASSLNRGLGGELFF
TRBD1,-,TRBJ1-2,TRBV24-1,TGTGCCACCAGTGATTTCGACAGGGGTGGCGGCTACACCTTC,CATSDFDRGGGYTF
TRBD2,few,TRBJ2-2,TRBV18,TGTGCCAGCTCACCACAAAGCGGGAGCTACGGGGAGCTGTTTTTT,CASSPQSGSYGELFF
TRBD1,-,TRBJ1-1,TRBV6-5,TGTGCCAGCAGTCTCGGGACAGCCTCGACTTTCTTT,CASSLGTASTFF
TRBD2,-,TRBJ2-7,TRBV29-1,TGCAGCGTCTCTAAGTCGGGGGGGGACTCCTACGAGCAGTACTTC,CSVSKSGGDSYEQYF
TRBD1,-,TRBJ1-1,TRBV28,TGTGCCACAGGGAACAGGGGGATTCGCTCGAACACTGAAGCTTTCTTT,CATGNRGIRSNTEAFF
-,-,TRBJ1-3,TRBV12-5,TGTGCTAGTGGTTCGGACAGCTCTGGAAACACCATATATTTT,CASGSDSSGNTIYF
TRBD1,once,TRBJ2-3,TRBV15,TGTGCCACCAGCAGGGGGACAGGGGCTGATACGCAGTATTTT,CATSRGTGADTQYF
-,once,TRBJ1-6,TRBV28,TGTGCCAGCAGTCTTGGCGGCGGCTATAATTCACCCCTCCACTTT,CASSLGGGYNSPLHF
TRBD2,-,TRBJ2-7,TRBV5-1,TGCGCCAGCAGCTTGGCCCTAGCGGGATCCTCCTACGAGCAGTACTTC,CASSLALAGSSYEQYF
-,-,TRBJ2-7,TRBV5-6,TGTGCCAGCAGCCCAAAAGGGGGGGCCTCCTACGAGCAGTACTTC,CASSPKGGASYEQYF
-,-,TRBJ2-1,TRBV11-3,TGTGCCAGCAGCTTAGATCACAGAACTGGGGCGTTCTTC,CASSLDHRTGAFF
TRBD2,-,TRBJ2-7,TRBV5-5,TGTGCCAGCAGAGCTGGACTAGCGGGGAGGTACGAGCAGTACTTC,CASRAGLAGRYEQYF
TRBD1,-,TRBJ2-7,TRBV7-2,TGTGCCAGCAGCTTAGTGACAGGGGGCGGCTACGAGCAGTACTTC,CASSLVTGGGYEQYF
-,-,TRBJ2-7,TRBV7-9,TGTGCCAGCAGCTTTCCCACTCGGGGAGAGCAGTACTTC,CASSFPTRGEQYF
-,few,TRBJ1-1,TRBV28,TGTGCCAGCAGGATACAGGGGAACACTGAAGCTTTCTTT,CASRIQGNTEAFF
TRBD1,-,TRBJ1-4,TRBV28,TGTGCCAGCAGTTTATCAACCCAGGGGGGCGAAAAACTGTTTTTT,CASSLSTQGGEKLFF
TRBD2,-,TRBJ2-1,TRBV6-5,TGTGCCAGCAGGGCCGGGACTAGCGGATACAATGAGCAGTTCTTC,CASRAGTSGYNEQFF
TRBD1,-,TRBJ1-1,TRBV6-6,TGTGCCAGCAGGCGGGGACAGCGAACCTCGAACACTGAAGCTTTCTTT,CASRRGQRTSNTEAFF
TRBD2,-,TRBJ2-1,TRBV19,TGTGCCAGTAGTCCTGGAGCGGGGGGTAACAATGAGCAGTTCTTC,CASSPGAGGNNEQFF
-,few,TRBJ1-2,TRBV4-3,TGCGCCAGCAGCCAAGATGCGGCGGGAGCCTATGGCTACACCTTC,CASSQDAAGAYGYTF
TRBD1,-,TRBJ1-2,TRBV4-3,TGCGCCAGCAGCCAAGATGACAGGGGCAACTATGGCTACACCTTC,CASSQDDRGNYGYTF
TRBD2,-,TRBJ2-1,TRBV28,TGTGCCAGCAGGCGACTAGCGGGAATTTTCAATGAGCAGTTCTTC,CASRRLAGIFNEQFF
TRBD1,-,TRBJ2-7,TRBV7-9,TGTGCCAGCAGCTTGACAGGGCCGGGGTACGAGCAGTACTTC,CASSLTGPGYEQYF
-,-,TRBJ2-3,TRBV7-2,TGTGCCAGCAGCCCGGGACACATCACAGATACGCAGTATTTT,CASSPGHITDTQYF
-,once,TRBJ2-7,TRBV4-1,TGCGCCAAAAAGGTTTTGGACACCTACGAGCAGTACTTC,CAKKVLDTYEQYF
TRBD1,-,TRBJ1-4,TRBV9,TGTGCCAGCAGCGCCGGACAGGGGGAGGCTAATGAAAAACTGTTTTTT,CASSAGQGEANEKLFF
-,-,TRBJ2-7,TRBV25-1,TGTGCCAGCAGTGAACAGCCGGGGGGCAACGAGCAGTACTTC,CASSEQPGGNEQYF
TRBD2,-,TRBJ2-5,TRBV2,TGTGCCAGCAGGGGGGACTATCAACAGACCCAGTACTTC,CASRGDYQQTQYF
TRBD2,-,TRBJ2-1,TRBV27,TGTGCCAGCAGTTCAGATCGGACTAGCGGGAGGTATATCAATGAGCAGTTCTTC,CASSSDRTSGRYINEQFF
TRBD1,-,TRBJ2-5,TRBV29-1,TGCAGCGTCGCATACGGACAGGGGCAGACCCAGTACTTC,CSVAYGQGQTQYF
-,-,TRBJ2-7,TRBV25-1,TGTGCCAGCAGTGAGGGACTGGGTCGGGGCCCTGGGTACGAGCAGTACTTC,CASSEGLGRGPGYEQYF
-,once,TRBJ1-1,TRBV2,TGTGCTCCCGGTGGAGGATGGTACACTGAAGCTTTCTTT,CAPGGGWYTEAFF
-,few,TRBJ2-2,TRBV7-3,TGTGCCAGCAGAATCGGGTCTCGCGGGGAGCTGTTTTTT,CASRIGSRGELFF